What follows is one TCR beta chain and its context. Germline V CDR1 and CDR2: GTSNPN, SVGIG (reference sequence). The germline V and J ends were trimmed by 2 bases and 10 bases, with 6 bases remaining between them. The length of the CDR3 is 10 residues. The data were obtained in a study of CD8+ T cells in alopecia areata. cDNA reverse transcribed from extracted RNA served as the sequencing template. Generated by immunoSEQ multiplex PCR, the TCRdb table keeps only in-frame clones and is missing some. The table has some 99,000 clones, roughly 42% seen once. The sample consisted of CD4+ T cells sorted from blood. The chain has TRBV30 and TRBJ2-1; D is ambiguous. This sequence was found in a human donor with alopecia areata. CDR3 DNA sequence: TGTGCCTGGAGTACGGCGGAGCAGTTCTTC. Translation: CAWSTAEQFF.